This TCR beta chain was observed in a study of T cell responses to AZD1222 COVID-19 vaccine. General study points: Clonal diversity was possibly underestimated, and the donors were mostly white British, with more females. Researchers report vaccine-associated CD4 TCRs spanning spike, with dominance at 160-218 and 743-854.

The protocol was immunoSEQ multiplex PCR, while the TCRdb copy is restricted to in-frame clones and leaves out a portion. The table lists 150,000 to 200,000 clones, more than 80% of them singletons. The V end lost 3 bases, the J end lost 11 bases, and 13 bases lay between the germline ends. Per germline, CDR1 MNHEY and CDR2 SMNVEV (reference sequence). The CDR3 is made up of 12 amino acids. About this clone itself: Its antigen is still unknown.

This sequence joins TRBV27 and TRBJ1-1; D may be TRBD1 (6 bases). This material consisted of peripheral blood, taken on day 0 of AZD1222 vaccination. This sequence was found in an adult in good health. The DNA for the CDR3 is TGTGCCAGCAGTTTGACTGGGGGGCTCGCTTTCTTT. Protein: CASSLTGGLAFF.